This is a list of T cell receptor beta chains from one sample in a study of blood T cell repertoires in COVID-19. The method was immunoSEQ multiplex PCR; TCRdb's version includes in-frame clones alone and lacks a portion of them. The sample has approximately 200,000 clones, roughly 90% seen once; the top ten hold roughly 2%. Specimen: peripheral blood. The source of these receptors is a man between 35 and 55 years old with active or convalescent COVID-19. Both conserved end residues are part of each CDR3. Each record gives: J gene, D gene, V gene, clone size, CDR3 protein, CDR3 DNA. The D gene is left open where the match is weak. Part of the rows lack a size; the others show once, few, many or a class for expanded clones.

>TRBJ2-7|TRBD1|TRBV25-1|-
CASSNRGYEQYF
TGTGCCAGCAGTAACAGGGGCTACGAGCAGTACTTC
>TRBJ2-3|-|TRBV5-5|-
CASSLEGRLSTDTQYF
TGTGCCAGCAGCTTGGAGGGGCGGCTGTCCACAGATACGCAGTATTTT
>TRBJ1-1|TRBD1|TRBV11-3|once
CASAQGVNTEAFF
TGTGCCAGCGCACAGGGGGTGAACACTGAAGCTTTCTTT
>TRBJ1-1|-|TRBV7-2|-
CASSARTGSQMNTEAFF
TGTGCCAGCAGCGCCAGAACAGGGAGCCAAATGAACACTGAAGCTTTCTTT
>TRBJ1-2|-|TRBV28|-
CASTDRGARGYTF
TGTGCCAGCACGGATCGGGGGGCGAGGGGCTACACCTTC
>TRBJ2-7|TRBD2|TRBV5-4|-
CASSLGASGNPYEQYF
TGTGCCAGCAGCTTGGGCGCTAGCGGGAACCCCTACGAGCAGTACTTC
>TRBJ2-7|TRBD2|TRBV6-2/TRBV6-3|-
CASSYGTSAYEQYF
TGTGCCAGCAGTTACGGGACTAGCGCCTACGAGCAGTACTTC
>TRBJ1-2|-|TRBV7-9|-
CASTPYLSRGNYGYTF
TGTGCCAGCACCCCGTATCTTTCCAGGGGCAACTATGGCTACACCTTC
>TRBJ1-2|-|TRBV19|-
CASSNPTGIGYTF
TGTGCCAGTAGTAACCCAACAGGGATTGGCTACACCTTC
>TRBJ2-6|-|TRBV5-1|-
CASSPSSGTGANVLTF
TGCGCCAGCAGCCCTAGTAGTGGAACTGGGGCCAACGTCCTGACTTTC
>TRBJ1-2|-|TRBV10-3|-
CAISARQALYGYTF
TGTGCCATCAGTGCACGACAGGCACTCTATGGCTACACCTTC
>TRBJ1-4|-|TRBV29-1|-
CSVEDPAGAEEKLFF
TGCAGCGTTGAAGATCCTGCAGGGGCGGAGGAAAAACTGTTTTTT
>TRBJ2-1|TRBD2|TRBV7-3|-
CASSDLLAGVRNEQFF
TGTGCCAGCAGCGACCTACTAGCGGGAGTGAGAAATGAGCAGTTCTTC
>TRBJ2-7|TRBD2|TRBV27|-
CASSSLSGGDSYEQYF
TGTGCCAGCAGTTCTCTTTCGGGAGGGGACTCCTACGAGCAGTACTTC
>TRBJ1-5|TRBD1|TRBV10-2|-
CASRQGPNQPQHF
TGCGCCAGTAGACAGGGTCCAAATCAGCCCCAGCATTTT
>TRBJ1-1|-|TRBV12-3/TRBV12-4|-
CASRHGDTEAFF
TGTGCCAGCAGGCACGGAGACACTGAAGCTTTCTTT
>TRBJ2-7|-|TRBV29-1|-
CSVQTRLPLAENYEQYF
TGCAGCGTTCAAACAAGACTCCCATTAGCGGAGAACTACGAGCAGTACTTC